The TCR beta chain under discussion was sequenced for a study of T-cell reconstitution after alpha-beta-depleted transplantation in children. Unique molecular identifiers were used in preparing the TCRbeta library. TCRdb recomputed calls from the PCR reads with MiXCR, one row per CDR3 protein. The repertoire includes 610,000 or so distinct CDR3 sequences, 27% of them detected once, and under 45% sits in the top ten. This clonotype occurred a few times. Its antigen is currently unknown. The V gene lost 2 bases and the J gene lost 4 bases, with 14 bases spanning the gap. This CDR3 region has 15 residues. Study-wide results and caveats: T-cell counts and diversity were attributed mostly to newly produced T cells one year after transplant.

The V and J genes are TRBV12-3 or TRBV12-4 and TRBJ1-1; a possible D gene is TRBD1 (5 bases). The sequence was collected from a boy younger than two with Wiskott-Aldrich syndrome, due to receive a stem cell transplant. This material consisted of PBMCs, taken before TCRalphabeta/CD19-depleted stem cell transplant. CDR3 sequence reads: CASSLRQAGGTEAFF. The CDR3 nucleotides are TGTGCCAGCAGTTTACGGCAGGCGGGGGGCACTGAAGCTTTCTTT.